The sequence of this T cell receptor (beta chain) was determined in a study of Graves' ophthalmopathy and Graves' hyperthyroidism. Donors with ophthalmopathy: moderate-to-severe activity, CAS ≥3, NOSPECS ≥4, duration under 3 months. This clonotype showed up many times. Amplifying from RNA transcripts, the study obtained TCR beta CDR3 regions. An opening RT-PCR round employed HTBI primers and preceded a second-round multiplex PCR. Via MiXCR, TCRdb re-called the multiplex PCR reads, giving one row per CDR3 protein. The sample lists hundreds of thousands of distinct CDR3 sequences; over 40% were seen once. Trimming shortened V by 2 bases and J by 2 bases, and 10 bases separated the two germline ends. This CDR3 comprises 15 residues. CDR1 and CDR2 from the germline V gene are SNHLY and FYNNEI.

Sequenced: peripheral blood. V and J are TRBV2 and TRBJ1-5; D might be TRBD1 (5 bases). This TCR was recovered from an adult man with Graves' ophthalmopathy. The CDR3: CASSEPGVRNQPQHF. CDR3 nucleotide sequence: TGTGCCAGCAGTGAACCGGGGGTGCGCAATCAGCCCCAGCATTTT.